The 18 T cell receptor beta chains reported below all come from one sample, sequenced in a study of blood T cell repertoires in COVID-19. TCRdb's table, derived via immunoSEQ multiplex PCR, lists solely in-frame clones and lacks some. The profile shows some 380,000 clones, more than 75% of them singletons. Sequenced sample: peripheral blood. The source is a human donor with acute or convalescent COVID-19. The donor label of this sample is uncertain.

The chain carries TRBV29-1 and TRBJ2-5; 16 nucleotides match TRBD2. The CDR3 consists of 16 residues. The ends lost 4 bases at V and 0 bases at J; junction bases unmatched: 2. Germline CDR1 reads SQVTM; CDR2 reads ANQGSEA. The CDR3: CSVAGLAGGHQETQYF. CDR3 nucleotides: TGCAGCGTTGCGGGACTAGCGGGAGGGCACCAAGAGACCCAGTACTTC.

This rearrangement joins TRBV4-1 to TRBJ1-4, with D uncertain. Germline V CDR1 and CDR2: MGHRA, YSYEKL. V gave up 2 bases and J gave up 10 bases, with 14 bases separating them. CDR3 size: 14 residues. The CDR3 bases are TGCGCCAGCAGCCAAACCCTTATAGAGAGAAAACTGTTTTTT. Amino acids: CASSQTLIERKLFF.

This clone was counted once. The rearrangement uses TRBV4-1 and TRBJ2-6; D call uncertain. V dropped 0 bases and J dropped 0 bases, with 9 bases sitting between them. Per germline, CDR1 MGHRA and CDR2 YSYEKL. The CDR3 sequence is 17 residues long. The CDR3 reads CASSQDPRRSGANVLTF. The CDR3, as DNA: TGCGCCAGCAGCCAAGATCCTAGGCGCTCTGGGGCCAACGTCCTGACTTTC.

The chain recombines TRBV6-5 with TRBJ2-7; TRBD2 matches at 7 bases. Germline V gene lookup returns CDR1 MNHEY and CDR2 SVGAGI. The CDR3 covers 13 residues. The V segment lost 0 bases and the J segment 6 bases; nucleotides outside the gene matches: 2. CDR3 nucleotide sequence: TGTGCCAGCAGTTACTCGGGAGGGGCCGAGCAGTACTTC. Protein sequence: CASSYSGGAEQYF.

V is TRBV7-8 and J is TRBJ2-2, with TRBD1 matching 9 bases. Looked up from germline, CDR1 is SGHVS and CDR2 is FQNEAQ. The CDR3 spans 14 residues. Trimming took 6 bases from V and 8 from J; bases not matched to a gene: 7. The CDR3 DNA follows: TGTGCCAGCAGGAAGGACAGGGGCGATGGGGAGCTGTTTTTT. Amino acid sequence: CASRKDRGDGELFF.

This clone has more than one count but fewer than ten. The chain has TRBV5-1 and TRBJ1-6; TRBD1 matches 8 bases. V shed 0 bases, J shed 11 bases, and the junction held 13 bases outside the gene matches. In germline, CDR1 is SGHRS, CDR2 YFSETQ. This CDR3 is built from 17 residues. The CDR3 reads CASSLEVGTGPTPPLHF. CDR3 coding DNA: TGCGCCAGCAGCTTGGAAGTCGGGACAGGCCCTACGCCACCCCTCCACTTT.

This clone came up once. At one of its ends the junction is not consistent with the germline gene, which may arise from a read error. The chain couples TRBV6-6 to TRBJ1-1, with 9 bases aligning to TRBD1. This CDR3 contains 21 residues. Germline loops: CDR1 MNHNY, CDR2 SVGAGI (reference sequence). The CDR3 DNA reads as TGTGCCAGCAGCTACTTTGGGACAGGGTTTCACCCCCGATCCATGAACACTGAAGCTTTCTTT. This sequence encodes CASSYFGTGFHPRSMNTEAFF.

This chain connects TRBV6-1 to TRBJ2-3; maybe TRBD2 (5 bases). Looked up from germline, CDR1 is MNHNS and CDR2 is SASEGT. V lost 3 bases to trimming and J lost 9 bases, with 13 bases between them. The CDR3 loop spans 13 amino acids. CDR3 nucleotide sequence: TGTGCCAGCAGTGAGCCGGGGAGAGAGACGCAGTATTTT. Protein: CASSEPGRETQYF.

This chain connects TRBV5-1 to TRBJ2-1; TRBD2 aligns across 8 bases. Germline V gene lookup returns CDR1 SGHRS and CDR2 YFSETQ. V trimming: 0 bases; J trimming: 2 bases; junction bases outside the gene matches: 4. The CDR3 consists of 16 residues. DNA of the CDR3: TGCGCCAGCAGCTTGGACAGCGGGAGAGCCTACAATGAGCAGTTCTTC. It codes for CASSLDSGRAYNEQFF.

This clone was found a few times. The chain recombines TRBV28 with TRBJ1-2, with D unresolved. This CDR3 spans 17 amino acids. Trimming shortened V by 8 bases and J by 0 bases, and 22 bases separated the two germline ends. Germline CDR1 is MDHEN and CDR2 is SYDVKM. This chain's CDR3 is CASFTLLPAEANYGYTF. For the CDR3, the DNA is TGTGCCAGCTTTACCCTACTCCCGGCGGAAGCTAACTATGGCTACACCTTC.

The V gene is TRBV30, the J gene TRBJ1-1; D is unresolved. This CDR3 contains 11 residues. V shed 2 bases and J shed 5 bases, with 6 bases lying between them. Germline V gene sequence: CDR1 GTSNPN, CDR2 SVGIG (reference sequence). The CDR3 protein is CAWSQATEAFF. CDR3 bases: TGTGCCTGGAGTCAAGCGACTGAAGCTTTCTTT.

The gene calls are TRBV7-2 and TRBJ1-2, with D perhaps matching TRBD1 (5 bases). This CDR3 spans 19 amino acids. In germline, CDR1 is SGHTA, CDR2 FQGNSA. V was pared by 4 bases and J by 0 bases, with 24 bases between. In DNA form, the CDR3 reads TGTGCCAGCAGCTCCCCCCGGATGGGGCAGCCGTCGACTAACTATGGCTACACCTTC. It translates to CASSSPRMGQPSTNYGYTF.

The V and J genes are TRBV19 and TRBJ2-1; D gene ambiguous. Germline V CDR1 and CDR2: LNHDA, SQIVND (reference sequence). This CDR3 is 13 amino acids long. V lost 6 bases to trimming and J lost 6 bases, with 12 bases between them. The CDR3 reads CASSRHSINEQFF. In DNA form, the CDR3 reads TGTGCCAGTAGCCGGCATAGCATCAATGAGCAGTTCTTC. Filled out from reference TRBV19 and TRBJ2-1, the complete variable domain reads DGGITQSPKYLFRKEGQNVTLSCEQNLNHDAMYWYRQDPGQGLRLIYYSQIVNDFQKGDIAEGYSVSREKKESFPLTVTSAQKNPTAFYLCASSRHSINEQFFGPGTRLTVL.

The CDR3, as DNA: TGTGCCAGCAGTTACCCAGGTGGGAGCTACGAGCAGTACTTC. It translates to CASSYPGGSYEQYF. The rearrangement joins TRBV6-2 or TRBV6-3 to TRBJ2-7, with D tentatively TRBD2 (5 bases). CDR1 and CDR2 from the germline V gene are MNHEY and SVGEGT. The CDR3 has 14 amino acids. V lost 2 bases and J 3 bases, leaving 11 bases between the germline ends.

The chain carries TRBV29-1 and TRBJ1-1; 7 nucleotides match TRBD1. The CDR3 is 11 residues long. With 4 bases clipped from V and 10 bases from J, the junction kept 6 bases outside the gene matches. The germline V gene encodes CDR1 SQVTM and CDR2 ANQGSEA. Here the CDR3 reads CSVAPAGGAFF. The DNA for the CDR3 is TGCAGCGTTGCTCCGGCAGGGGGAGCTTTCTTT.

This clone is a singleton in its sample. This sequence joins TRBV7-8 and TRBJ2-1, with TRBD2 matching 12 bases. In germline, CDR1 is SGHVS, CDR2 FQNEAQ. Trimming removed 8 bases from V and 9 bases from J; junction bases left unmatched: 5. CDR3 length: 13 amino acids. This CDR3 reads CASRRTSGTEQFF. CDR3 bases: TGTGCCAGCCGGAGGACTAGCGGGACTGAGCAGTTCTTC.

The CDR3 DNA reads TGTGCCAGCAGCCCCACCGGACAGGGAAATTCACCCCTCCACTTT. It is translated as CASSPTGQGNSPLHF. The rearrangement uses TRBV6-2 or TRBV6-3 and TRBJ1-6, with 8 bases matching TRBD1. Germline trimming cut 6 bases from V and 7 bases from J; bases unmatched to any gene: 8. CDR3 size: 15 residues. In germline, CDR1 is MNHEY, CDR2 SVGEGT.

V usage is TRBV19 and J usage is TRBJ1-1; 10 nucleotides line up with TRBD1. The germline gives CDR1 LNHDA, CDR2 SQIVND (reference sequence). With V trimmed by 5 bases and J by 10 bases, 16 bases remained unmatched. CDR3 length: 16 residues. CDR3 in amino acids: CASSLYHGDRGRSAFF. The CDR3 coding sequence is TGTGCCAGTAGTTTGTATCACGGTGACAGGGGGCGTTCAGCTTTCTTT. The full variable domain, with the rest looked up from reference TRBV19 and TRBJ1-1, is DGGITQSPKYLFRKEGQNVTLSCEQNLNHDAMYWYRQDPGQGLRLIYYSQIVNDFQKGDIAEGYSVSREKKESFPLTVTSAQKNPTAFYLCASSLYHGDRGRSAFFGQGTRLTVV.